The following is a TCR beta chain sequence with its context. No antigen is known for it. Patients who had autoimmune disease history or got systemic immunosuppression were left out. These data originate in a study of OX40 agonist ivuxolimab in advanced cancers. As for the study in general: Every 2 weeks, patients got intravenous ivuxolimab at one of six dose levels (0.01-10 mg/kg). Melanoma, hepatocellular carcinoma, head and neck or renal cell cancer occurred in dose-escalation patients. Overall study findings and caveats: Normalized T-cell clonal expansion was also low in a subset of nonresponders.

Libraries were prepared by immunoSEQ multiplex PCR; TCRdb keeps only in-frame clonotypes and omits some of them. The sample lists under 40,000 clones, more than 70% occurring once. Germline CDR1 and CDR2: LNHNV and YYDKDF (reference sequence). The length of the CDR3 is 15 residues. The V gene end was trimmed by 5 bases and the J gene end by 2 bases; junction bases not matched to a gene: 5. This chain joins TRBV15 and TRBJ2-5; 10 bases map to TRBD2. Sample: CD4+ or CD8+ T cells sorted from blood, taken in a trial of the OX40 agonist ivuxolimab. This TCR was recovered from an adult with an advanced solid tumor such as melanoma, head and neck, liver or kidney cancer. The DNA for the CDR3 is TGTGCCACCAGCGGCCTACTAGCGGGGCAAGAGACCCAGTACTTC. This translates into CATSGLLAGQETQYF.